The sequence of this TCR beta chain was determined in a study of T cell repertoires in cytomegalovirus infection. Across the study: Public TCR beta signatures were indicative of both CMV infection and a matching HLA type.

Findings and caveats of the study: Dominating the ex vivo response were HLA-C-restricted CMV-specific TCR beta clonotypes. Identification of carriers of CMV plus the relevant HLA was achieved through cumulative public TCR beta family frequency.

As for this clonotype: Its target is unknown.

TCRdb ran MiXCR on the reads and lists one entry per CDR3 protein. The sample lists roughly 760,000 distinct CDR3 sequences, approximately 34% occurring once. The receptor comes from a human donor in good health (CMV status not recorded). Some clones in this sample may be carry-over from other donors' samples. Sequenced: PBMCs.

This CDR3 reads CASRYGQRNTEAFF. The DNA of the CDR3 is TGTGCCAGCAGATATGGACAGAGAAACACTGAAGCTTTCTTT. This chain uses TRBV28 with TRBJ1-1; the D gene is possibly TRBD1 (6 bases). CDR1 and CDR2 (germline): MDHEN, SYDVKM. The CDR3 has 14 amino acids. V was clipped by 6 bases and J by 2 bases, with 13 bases between them.